This TCR beta chain was captured by sequencing in a study of early T cells in non-severe SARS-CoV-2 infection. Turning to the study itself: The sequenced material was bulk RNA from unsorted whole blood, and its chains were unpaired.

This clonotype was seen many times. The antigen is unknown. Attached unique molecular identifiers marked individual cDNA molecules. Using its own MiXCR run on the 5' RACE reads, TCRdb lists one record per CDR3 protein. The top ten clones hold about 1.7% of a sample with around 70,000 distinct CDR3 sequences, 12% of them seen once. Findings and caveats of the study: Clonotype matching in VDJdb favored anti-spike CD8 responses and did not capture private and CD4 specificities.

Material: whole blood. The receptor was derived from an adult who was a healthcare worker with PCR-confirmed SARS-CoV-2 infection or an uninfected control (not recorded which).

DNA for the CDR3: TGTGCCAGCAATACCGGGACAGGGATGTATGGCTACACCTTC. This sequence encodes CASNTGTGMYGYTF. The J gene is TRBJ1-2, the V gene TRBV12-3 or TRBV12-4, with 9 bases matching TRBD1. With 7 bases clipped from V and 5 bases from J, the junction kept 8 bases outside the gene matches. The CDR3 is 14 residues long.